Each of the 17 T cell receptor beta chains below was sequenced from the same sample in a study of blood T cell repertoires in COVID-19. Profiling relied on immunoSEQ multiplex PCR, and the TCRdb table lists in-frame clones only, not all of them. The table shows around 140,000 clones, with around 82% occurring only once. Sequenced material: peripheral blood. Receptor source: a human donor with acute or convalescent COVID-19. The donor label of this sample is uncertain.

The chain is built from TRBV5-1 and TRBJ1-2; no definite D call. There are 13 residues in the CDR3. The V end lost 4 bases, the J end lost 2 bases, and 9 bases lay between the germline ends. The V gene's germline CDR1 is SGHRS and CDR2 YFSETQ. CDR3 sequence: CASSVTWNYGYTF. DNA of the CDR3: TGCGCCAGCAGCGTGACATGGAACTATGGCTACACCTTC.

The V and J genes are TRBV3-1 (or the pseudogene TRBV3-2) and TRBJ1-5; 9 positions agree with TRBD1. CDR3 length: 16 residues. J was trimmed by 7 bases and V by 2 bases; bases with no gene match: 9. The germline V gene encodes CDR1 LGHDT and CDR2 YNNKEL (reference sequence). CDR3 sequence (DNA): TGTGCCAGCAGCCAATACGGGACAGGGCATGACCAGCCCCAGCATTTT. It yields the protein CASSQYGTGHDQPQHF.

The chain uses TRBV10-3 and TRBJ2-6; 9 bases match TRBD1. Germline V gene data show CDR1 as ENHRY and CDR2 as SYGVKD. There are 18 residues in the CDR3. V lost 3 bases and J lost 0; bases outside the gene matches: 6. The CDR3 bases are TGTGCCATCAGTGATGGGACAGGGACCACCTCTGGGGCCAACGTCCTGACTTTC. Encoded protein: CAISDGTGTTSGANVLTF.

The CDR3 spells CASSEEGNLPNEKLFF. In nucleotides, the CDR3 is TGTGCCAGCAGTGAAGAGGGGAACCTCCCCAATGAAAAACTGTTTTTT. The gene calls are TRBV6-1 and TRBJ1-4; D might be TRBD1 (5 bases). This CDR3 region has 16 residues. Trimming pared 1 base from V and 5 bases from J, leaving 14 bases between. Germline V gives CDR1 MNHNS, CDR2 SASEGT.

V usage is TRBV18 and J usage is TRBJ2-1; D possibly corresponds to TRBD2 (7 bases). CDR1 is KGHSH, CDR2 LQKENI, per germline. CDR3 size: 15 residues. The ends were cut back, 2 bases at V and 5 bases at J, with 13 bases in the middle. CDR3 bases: TGTGCCAGCTCACCAGGGGGGGCCAAAAACAATGAGCAGTTCTTC. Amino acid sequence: CASSPGGAKNNEQFF.

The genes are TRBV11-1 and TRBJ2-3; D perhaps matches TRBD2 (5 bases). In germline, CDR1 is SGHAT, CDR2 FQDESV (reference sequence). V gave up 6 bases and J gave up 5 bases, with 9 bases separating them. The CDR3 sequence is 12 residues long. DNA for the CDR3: TGTGCCAGCAGACCGGCGGGAGATACGCAGTATTTT. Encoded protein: CASRPAGDTQYF.

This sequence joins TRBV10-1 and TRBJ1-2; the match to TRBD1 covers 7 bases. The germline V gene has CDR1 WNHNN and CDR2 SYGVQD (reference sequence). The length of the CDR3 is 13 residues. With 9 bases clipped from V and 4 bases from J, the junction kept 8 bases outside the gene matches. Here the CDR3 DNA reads TGCGCCAGAACAGGGGAGGTGCGCTATGGCTACACCTTC. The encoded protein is CARTGEVRYGYTF.

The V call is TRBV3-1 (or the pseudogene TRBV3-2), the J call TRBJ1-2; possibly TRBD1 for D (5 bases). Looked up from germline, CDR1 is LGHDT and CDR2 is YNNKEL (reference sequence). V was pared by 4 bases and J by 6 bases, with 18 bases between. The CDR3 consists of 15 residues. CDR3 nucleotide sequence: TGTGCCAGCAGCCGATCGCTACAGGCTTCCCATGGCTACACCTTC. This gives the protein CASSRSLQASHGYTF.

The CDR3 DNA is TGCGCCAGCAGCCCCATCCCGGGACAGATGAACACTGAAGCTTTCTTT. Translated: CASSPIPGQMNTEAFF. The rearrangement uses TRBV5-1 and TRBJ1-1; 7 nucleotides line up with TRBD1. The V segment lost 4 bases and the J segment 0 bases; nucleotides outside the gene matches: 9. This CDR3 region has 16 residues. The germline V gene encodes CDR1 SGHRS and CDR2 YFSETQ.

The CDR3 here is CSVAPSGGTEAFF. In nucleotides, the CDR3 is TGCAGCGTCGCTCCGAGCGGGGGCACTGAAGCTTTCTTT. V gene TRBV29-1 combines with J gene TRBJ1-1, with a tentative D call TRBD1 (5 bases). V was clipped by 6 bases and J by 4 bases, with 15 bases between them. CDR1 and CDR2 (germline): SQVTM, ANQGSEA. This CDR3 has 13 residues.

CDR3 sequence reads: CASSEAGGNIQYF. CDR3 sequence (DNA): TGTGCCAGCAGTGAAGCTGGGGGGAACATTCAGTACTTC. This rearrangement joins TRBV6-1 to TRBJ2-4, with D maybe TRBD2 (6 bases). The CDR3 length is 13 residues. V was pared by 0 bases and J by 7 bases, with 7 bases between. The germline CDR1 and CDR2 sequences are MNHNS and SASEGT.

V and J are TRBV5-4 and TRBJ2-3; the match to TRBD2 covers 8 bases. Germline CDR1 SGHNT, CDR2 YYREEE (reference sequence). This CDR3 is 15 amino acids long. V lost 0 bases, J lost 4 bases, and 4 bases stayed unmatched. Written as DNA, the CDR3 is TGTGCCAGCAGCTTGGGCGGGGGGCGATCAGATACGCAGTATTTT. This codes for CASSLGGGRSDTQYF. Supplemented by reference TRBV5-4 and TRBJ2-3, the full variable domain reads ETGVTQSPTHLIKTRGQQVTLRCSSQSGHNTVSWYQQALGQGPQFIFQYYREEENGRGNFPPRFSGLQFPNYSSELNVNALELDDSALYLCASSLGGGRSDTQYFGPGTRLTVL.

Here the CDR3 DNA reads TGTGCCAGCAGTGAACTAAGTGTGGTCCGGACAGGGGGCTTCAATGAGCAGTTCTTC. Its protein is CASSELSVVRTGGFNEQFF. J is TRBJ2-1 and V is TRBV6-1; TRBD1 aligns across 11 bases. The V and J ends lost 2 bases and 6 bases, in that order; junction bases with no gene match: 15. Germline loops: CDR1 MNHNS, CDR2 SASEGT. This CDR3 contains 19 residues.

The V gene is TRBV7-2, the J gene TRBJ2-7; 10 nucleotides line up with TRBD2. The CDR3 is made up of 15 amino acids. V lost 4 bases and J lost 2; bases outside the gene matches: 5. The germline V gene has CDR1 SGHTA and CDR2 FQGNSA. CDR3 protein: CASSSSSGGAYEQYF. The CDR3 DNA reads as TGTGCCAGCAGCTCTTCCAGCGGGGGGGCCTACGAGCAGTACTTC.

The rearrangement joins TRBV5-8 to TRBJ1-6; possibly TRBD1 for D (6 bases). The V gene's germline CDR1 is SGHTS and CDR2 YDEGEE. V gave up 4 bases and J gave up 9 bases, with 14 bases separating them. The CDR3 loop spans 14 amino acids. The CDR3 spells CASSVQGSSSPLHF. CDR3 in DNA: TGTGCCAGCAGCGTACAGGGATCAAGTTCACCCCTCCACTTT. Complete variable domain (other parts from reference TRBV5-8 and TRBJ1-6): EAGVTQSPTHLIKTRGQQATLRCSPISGHTSVYWYQQALGLGLQFLLWYDEGEERNRGNFPPRFSGRQFPNYSSELNVNALELEDSALYLCASSVQGSSSPLHFGNGTRLTVT.

The CDR3 here is CASSLGGGSNYGYTF. CDR3 nucleotides: TGTGCCAGCAGCTTAGGAGGCGGATCTAACTATGGCTACACCTTC. The chain has TRBV11-3 and TRBJ1-2; D is uncertain. The V end lost 1 base, the J end lost 0 bases, and 9 bases lay between the germline ends. The CDR3 spans 15 residues. From germline, CDR1 is SGHNT and CDR2 YENEEA.

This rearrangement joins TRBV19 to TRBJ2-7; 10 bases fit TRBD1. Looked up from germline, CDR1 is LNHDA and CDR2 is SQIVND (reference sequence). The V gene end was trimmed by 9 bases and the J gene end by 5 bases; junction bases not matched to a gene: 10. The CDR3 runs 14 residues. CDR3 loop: CASPGTGDLNEQYF. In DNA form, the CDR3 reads TGTGCCAGCCCCGGGACAGGGGATCTGAACGAGCAGTACTTC.